Described below is a single TCR beta chain sequence and its context. The V end lost 1 base, the J end lost 6 bases, and 13 bases lay between the germline ends. This CDR3 has 13 residues. Germline V gives CDR1 GTSNPN, CDR2 SVGIG (reference sequence). Treatment: some 20 received Ad26.COV2.S at low or high dose, single or two shots; 5 received placebo; per-sample allocation not given. All samples were drawn on day 63, counting from the first vaccine or placebo injection. An Ad26 vector was used to express Wuhan-strain SARS-CoV-2 spike as the vaccine. These data originate in a study of Ad26.COV2.S vaccination and SARS-CoV-2 variants. The protocol was immunoSEQ multiplex PCR, while the TCRdb copy is restricted to in-frame clones and leaves out a portion. The table lists around 320,000 clones, about 86% of them singletons, with approximately 2% in the top ten.

This receptor was obtained from a person aged 18-65 years who received the Ad26.COV2.S COVID-19 vaccine or a placebo. This chain links TRBV30 with TRBJ2-7; D is undetermined. The sequencing used peripheral blood, collected in a trial of Ad26.COV2.S vaccine versus placebo. This CDR3 is CAWSGQVGSEQYF. The CDR3 DNA follows: TGTGCCTGGAGTGGCCAGGTAGGATCCGAGCAGTACTTC.